A selection of T cell receptor beta chains follows, all from one sample in a study of blood T cell repertoires in COVID-19. TCRdb's table, derived via immunoSEQ multiplex PCR, lists solely in-frame clones and lacks some. Among about 150,000 clones listed, over 90% were seen once. Sequencing was performed on peripheral blood. The receptors were gathered from a man between 45 and 60 years old with acute or convalescent COVID-19. The CDR3 runs from the conserved cysteine through the conserved F or W. The order of the fields is clone size, D gene, V gene, J gene, CDR3 protein, CDR3 DNA. D genes are given only for firm matches. Some rows mark clone size as missing; the rest say once, few, many or name a class of expanded clone.

.	.	TRBV19	TRBJ2-1	CASSIQPGSGHEQFF	TGTGCCAGTAGTATTCAACCGGGATCTGGGCATGAGCAGTTCTTC
.	TRBD2	TRBV7-9	TRBJ2-1	CASSLGVGGWNNEQFF	TGTGCCAGCAGCTTAGGGGTCGGGGGGTGGAACAATGAGCAGTTCTTC
.	TRBD2	TRBV5-4	TRBJ2-1	CASSSELAGVYNEQFF	TGTGCCAGCAGCTCCGAACTAGCGGGGGTTTACAATGAGCAGTTCTTC
.	TRBD2	TRBV19	TRBJ2-1	CASSIVAGGPSYYNEQFF	TGTGCCAGTAGTATCGTAGCGGGAGGGCCCTCTTACTACAATGAGCAGTTCTTC
.	TRBD2	TRBV4-1	TRBJ2-7	CASSQALGEGTLYEQYF	TGCGCCAGCAGCCAAGCTCTGGGGGAGGGGACCCTCTACGAGCAGTACTTC
.	.	TRBV21-1	TRBJ1-5	CASPTRGVSNQPQHF	TGTGCCAGCCCAACGCGGGGAGTTAGCAATCAGCCCCAGCATTTT
.	TRBD1	TRBV19	TRBJ2-2	CASSGTGGPGELFF	TGTGCCAGTAGCGGGACAGGGGGTCCCGGGGAGCTGTTTTTT
.	TRBD1	TRBV7-6	TRBJ2-2	CASSKTGGDTGELFF	TGTGCCAGCAGCAAGACAGGGGGCGACACCGGGGAGCTGTTTTTT
few	.	TRBV2	TRBJ1-4	CASRSPGVPNEKLFF	TGTGCCAGCCGGAGCCCAGGGGTCCCTAATGAAAAACTGTTTTTT
.	TRBD1	TRBV28	TRBJ2-2	CASHRGDTGELFF	TGTGCCAGTCACAGGGGGGACACCGGGGAGCTGTTTTTT
.	.	TRBV3-1/TRBV3-2	TRBJ1-1	CATADGFKTFF	TGTGCCACGGCTGACGGGTTCAAAACTTTCTTT
.	TRBD2	TRBV28	TRBJ2-1	CASSLRPGLGPWNEQFF	TGTGCCAGCAGTTTACGACCGGGACTAGGGCCGTGGAATGAGCAGTTCTTC
.	.	TRBV5-1	TRBJ1-2	CASSLVTTGLNYGYTF	TGCGCCAGCAGCTTGGTAACGACAGGCCTTAACTATGGCTACACCTTC
.	TRBD2	TRBV10-2	TRBJ2-5	CASGRGAGYQEAQYF	TGCGCCAGCGGGAGGGGAGCGGGATACCAAGAGGCCCAGTACTTC
.	TRBD1	TRBV30	TRBJ1-5	CAWSRSGTGVVEPQHF	TGTGCCTGGAGTAGGTCCGGGACAGGGGTTGTGGAGCCCCAGCATTTT
once	.	TRBV28	TRBJ2-3	CASTGSTDTQYF	TGTGCCAGCACAGGGAGCACAGATACGCAGTATTTT
.	TRBD1	TRBV10-3	TRBJ1-4	CAISGSGTGGEKATNEKLFF	TGTGCCATCAGCGGTTCCGGGACAGGGGGCGAGAAGGCAACTAATGAAAAACTGTTTTTT
.	TRBD1	TRBV6-4	TRBJ1-5	CATHHGTALEPQHF	TGTGCCACTCACCATGGGACAGCCCTCGAGCCCCAGCATTTT
.	.	TRBV2	TRBJ1-2	CASRFDRTNYGYTF	TGTGCCAGCAGATTCGACAGAACTAACTATGGCTACACCTTC
.	.	TRBV19	TRBJ1-2	CASSMRGGGYTF	TGTGCCAGTAGTATGCGGGGAGGCGGCTACACCTTC
.	TRBD1	TRBV6-5	TRBJ1-5	CASKLGQTYQPQHF	TGTGCCAGCAAACTGGGACAGACCTATCAGCCCCAGCATTTT
once	TRBD2	TRBV9	TRBJ2-2	CASSVARASGSPTGELFF	TGTGCCAGCAGCGTAGCTAGGGCTAGCGGGAGTCCTACCGGGGAGCTGTTTTTT
.	.	TRBV7-2	TRBJ2-7	CASSLNQAYEQYF	TGTGCCAGCAGCTTAAACCAGGCGTACGAGCAGTACTTC
.	TRBD1	TRBV5-1	TRBJ1-1	CASSYDRGRGTEAFF	TGCGCCAGCAGCTATGACAGGGGTCGGGGCACTGAAGCTTTCTTT
.	.	TRBV6-4	TRBJ1-6	CASSETEAYNSPLHF	TGTGCCAGCAGCGAGACAGAAGCCTATAATTCACCCCTCCACTTT
.	TRBD2	TRBV5-5	TRBJ2-1	CASSSPAGAGGVEQFF	TGTGCCAGCAGCTCTCCAGCGGGAGCGGGGGGAGTTGAGCAGTTCTTC
.	TRBD2	TRBV3-1/TRBV3-2	TRBJ2-2	CASSQLAANTGELFF	TGTGCCAGCAGCCAACTAGCGGCGAACACCGGGGAGCTGTTTTTT
once	.	TRBV5-1	TRBJ2-3	CASSLGSGSTDTQYF	TGCGCCAGCAGCTTAGGTAGCGGTAGCACAGATACGCAGTATTTT
.	TRBD1	TRBV5-4	TRBJ1-6	CASSFDRGNSPLHF	TGTGCCAGCAGCTTTGACAGGGGGAATTCACCCCTCCACTTT
.	TRBD1	TRBV6-2/TRBV6-3	TRBJ1-2	CASSYLGQNYGYTF	TGTGCCAGCAGTTACTTGGGACAGAACTATGGCTACACCTTC
.	TRBD1	TRBV15	TRBJ1-1	CATSREGTAEAFF	TGTGCCACCAGCAGGGAAGGGACAGCTGAAGCTTTCTTT
.	.	TRBV7-9	TRBJ2-5	CASSQGISGYETQYF	TGTGCCAGCAGCCAGGGGATATCGGGCTATGAGACCCAGTACTTC
.	TRBD1	TRBV29-1	TRBJ1-3	CSVEGRTGNSGNTIYF	TGCAGCGTTGAAGGGCGGACAGGGAACTCTGGAAACACCATATATTTT
.	.	TRBV20-1	TRBJ1-2	CSAIRGGGYTF	TGCAGTGCTATCAGGGGCGGTGGCTACACCTTC
.	TRBD1	TRBV28	TRBJ1-5	CASSSLTGNSNQPQHF	TGTGCCAGCAGTTCATTGACAGGGAATAGCAATCAGCCCCAGCATTTT
.	TRBD1	TRBV7-2	TRBJ1-1	CASSLTTGEGDTEAFF	TGTGCCAGCAGCTTAACAACAGGGGAAGGGGACACTGAAGCTTTCTTT
.	TRBD1	TRBV9	TRBJ1-2	CASRRTGTDYGYTF	TGTGCCAGCAGACGAACCGGGACAGACTATGGCTACACCTTC
.	TRBD1	TRBV28	TRBJ2-6	CASGTGFTSGANVLTF	TGTGCCAGCGGGACAGGGTTTACCTCTGGGGCCAACGTCCTGACTTTC
.	.	TRBV28	TRBJ1-5	CASRTLLQPQHF	TGTGCCAGCAGAACTCTCCTTCAGCCCCAGCATTTT
.	.	TRBV5-6	TRBJ1-3	CASSFSLGNTIYF	TGTGCCAGCAGCTTTAGCCTCGGAAACACCATATATTTT